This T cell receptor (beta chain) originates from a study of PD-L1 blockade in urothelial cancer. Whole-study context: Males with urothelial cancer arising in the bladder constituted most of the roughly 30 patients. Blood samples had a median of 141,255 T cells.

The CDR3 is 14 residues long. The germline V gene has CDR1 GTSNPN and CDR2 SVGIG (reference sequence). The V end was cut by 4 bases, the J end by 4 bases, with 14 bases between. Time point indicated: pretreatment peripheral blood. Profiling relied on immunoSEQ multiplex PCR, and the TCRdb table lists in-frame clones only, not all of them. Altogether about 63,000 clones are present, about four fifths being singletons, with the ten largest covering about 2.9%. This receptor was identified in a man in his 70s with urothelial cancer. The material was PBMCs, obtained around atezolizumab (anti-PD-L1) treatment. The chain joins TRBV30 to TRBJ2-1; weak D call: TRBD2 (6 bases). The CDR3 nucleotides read TGTGCCTGGACCGTTTATGGGGGGTACAATGAGCAGTTCTTC. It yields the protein CAWTVYGGYNEQFF.